This T cell receptor beta chain comes out of a study of T cell responses to AZD1222 COVID-19 vaccine. The data were produced by immunoSEQ multiplex PCR, yet TCRdb's version contains in-frame clones alone and is incomplete. The data show 150,000 or so clones, with over 90% seen just once and about 3.8% held by the top ten. The V end lost 0 bases, the J end lost 3 bases, and 16 bases lay between the germline ends. CDR1 is SEHNR and CDR2 is FQNEAQ in the germline V gene (reference sequence). CDR3 length: 17 residues. With respect to this clone: Its antigen is not identified.

Researchers grouped second doses given at about 4 or about 12 weeks into one pool. General observations from the study: White British ancestry dominated among donors, who included more females, and clonal diversity was possibly underestimated. Increased Spike-specific TCR breadth and depth were observed after two AZD1222 doses.

The V call is TRBV7-9, the J call TRBJ2-3; a weak D match, TRBD1 (6 bases). The sample was peripheral blood, taken 28 days after the second AZD1222 dose. This TCR was sampled from an adult who received the AZD1222 COVID-19 vaccine. The CDR3 sequence: CASSLATARGGTDTQYF. CDR3 sequence (DNA): TGTGCCAGCAGCTTAGCGACGGCCAGAGGGGGTACAGATACGCAGTATTTT.